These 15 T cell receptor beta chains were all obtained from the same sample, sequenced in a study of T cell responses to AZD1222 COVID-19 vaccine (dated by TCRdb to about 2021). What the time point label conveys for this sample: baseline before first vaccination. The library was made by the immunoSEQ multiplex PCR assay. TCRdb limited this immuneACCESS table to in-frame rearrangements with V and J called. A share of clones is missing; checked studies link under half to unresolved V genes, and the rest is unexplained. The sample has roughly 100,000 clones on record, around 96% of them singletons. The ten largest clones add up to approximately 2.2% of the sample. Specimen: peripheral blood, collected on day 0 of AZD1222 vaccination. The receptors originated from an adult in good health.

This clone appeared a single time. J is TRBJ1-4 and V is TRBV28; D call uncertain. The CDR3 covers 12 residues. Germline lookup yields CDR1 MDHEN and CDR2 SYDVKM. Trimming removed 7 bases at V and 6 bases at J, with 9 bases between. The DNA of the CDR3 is TGTGCCAGCACTTCGGGCGATGAAAAACTGTTTTTT. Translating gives CASTSGDEKLFF.

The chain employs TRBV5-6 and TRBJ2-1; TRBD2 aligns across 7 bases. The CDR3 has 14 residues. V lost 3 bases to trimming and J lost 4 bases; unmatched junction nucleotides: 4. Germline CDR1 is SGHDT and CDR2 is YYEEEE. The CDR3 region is CASSSLAVYNEQFF. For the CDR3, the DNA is TGTGCCAGCAGCTCCCTAGCGGTGTACAATGAGCAGTTCTTC.

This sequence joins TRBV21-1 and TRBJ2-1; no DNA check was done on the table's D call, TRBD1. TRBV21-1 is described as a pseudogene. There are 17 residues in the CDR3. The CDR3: CASRTLRTGATYNEQFF. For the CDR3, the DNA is TGTGCCAGCAGGACTCTAAGGACAGGGGCTACCTACAATGAGCAGTTCTTC.

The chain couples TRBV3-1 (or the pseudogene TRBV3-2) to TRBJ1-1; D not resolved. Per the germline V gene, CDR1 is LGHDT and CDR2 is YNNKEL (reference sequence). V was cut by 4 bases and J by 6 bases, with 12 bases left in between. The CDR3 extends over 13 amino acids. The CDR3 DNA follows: TGTGCCAGCAGCCGTCATGCAAGGGCTGAAGCTTTCTTT. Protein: CASSRHARAEAFF.

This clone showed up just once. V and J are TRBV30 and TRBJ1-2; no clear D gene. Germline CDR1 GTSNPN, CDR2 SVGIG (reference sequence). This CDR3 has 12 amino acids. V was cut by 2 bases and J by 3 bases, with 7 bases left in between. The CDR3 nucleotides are TGTGCCTGGAGTTCGGGATACTATGGCTACACCTTC. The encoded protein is CAWSSGYYGYTF.

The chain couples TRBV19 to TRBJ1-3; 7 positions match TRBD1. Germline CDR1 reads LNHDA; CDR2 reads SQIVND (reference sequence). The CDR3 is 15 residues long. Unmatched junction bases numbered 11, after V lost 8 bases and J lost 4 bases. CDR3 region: CASRGPRGLGNTIYF. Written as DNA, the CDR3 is TGTGCCAGTCGAGGGCCGAGGGGGCTAGGAAACACCATATATTTT.

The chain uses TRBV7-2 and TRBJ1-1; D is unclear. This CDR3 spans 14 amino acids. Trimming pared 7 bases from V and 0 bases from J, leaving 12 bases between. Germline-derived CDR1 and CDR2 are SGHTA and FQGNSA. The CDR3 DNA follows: TGTGCCAGCACCCGGGCGCGGATGAACACTGAAGCTTTCTTT. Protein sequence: CASTRARMNTEAFF.

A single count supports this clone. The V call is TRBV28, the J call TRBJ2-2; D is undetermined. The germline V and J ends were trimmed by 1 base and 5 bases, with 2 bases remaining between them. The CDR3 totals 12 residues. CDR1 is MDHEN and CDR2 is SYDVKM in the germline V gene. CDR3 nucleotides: TGTGCCAGCAGTTTATTAACCGGGGAGCTGTTTTTT. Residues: CASSLLTGELFF.

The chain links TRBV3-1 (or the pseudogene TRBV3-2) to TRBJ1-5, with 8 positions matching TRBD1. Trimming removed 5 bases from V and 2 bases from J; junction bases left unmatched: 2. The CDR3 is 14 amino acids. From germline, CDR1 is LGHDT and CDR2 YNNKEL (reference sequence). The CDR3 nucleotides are TGTGCCAGCAGCAAGGGACAGGGCAATCAGCCCCAGCATTTT. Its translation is CASSKGQGNQPQHF.

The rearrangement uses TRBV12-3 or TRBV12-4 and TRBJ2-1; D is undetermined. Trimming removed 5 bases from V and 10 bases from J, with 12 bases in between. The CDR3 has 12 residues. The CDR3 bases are TGTGCCAGCAGTGGGGTATGGCCCGAGCAGTTCTTC. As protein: CASSGVWPEQFF.

CDR3 loop: CASSETEDRVSPLHF. CDR3 in DNA: TGTGCCAGCAGTGAAACAGAGGACAGGGTGTCACCCCTCCACTTT. V and J are TRBV6-1 and TRBJ1-6, with 8 bases identical to TRBD1. This CDR3 has 15 residues. V dropped 2 bases and J dropped 10; count of bases not matched to a gene: 7. CDR1 and CDR2 from the germline V gene are MNHNS and SASEGT.

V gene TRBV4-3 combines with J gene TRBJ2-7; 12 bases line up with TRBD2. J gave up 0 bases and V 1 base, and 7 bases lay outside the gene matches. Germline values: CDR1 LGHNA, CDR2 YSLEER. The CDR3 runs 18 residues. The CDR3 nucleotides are TGCGCCAGCAGCCAAGCACTAGCGGGGGGCCCTAGCTCCTACGAGCAGTACTTC. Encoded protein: CASSQALAGGPSSYEQYF.

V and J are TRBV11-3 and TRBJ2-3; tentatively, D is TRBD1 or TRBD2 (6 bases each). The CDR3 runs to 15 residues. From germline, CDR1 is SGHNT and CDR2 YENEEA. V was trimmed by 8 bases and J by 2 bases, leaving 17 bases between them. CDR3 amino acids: CASGYAGQLTDTQYF. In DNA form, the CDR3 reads TGTGCCAGCGGATATGCGGGACAACTCACAGATACGCAGTATTTT.

The CDR3 loop reads CASSQGTGNEQFF. The DNA of the CDR3 is TGTGCCAGCAGCCAAGGGACAGGCAATGAGCAGTTCTTC. This chain joins TRBV3-1 (or the pseudogene TRBV3-2) and TRBJ2-1; 7 nucleotides match TRBD1. V was clipped by 1 base and J by 6 bases; unmatched bases: 0. The germline V gene encodes CDR1 LGHDT and CDR2 YNNKEL (reference sequence). This CDR3 is built from 13 residues.

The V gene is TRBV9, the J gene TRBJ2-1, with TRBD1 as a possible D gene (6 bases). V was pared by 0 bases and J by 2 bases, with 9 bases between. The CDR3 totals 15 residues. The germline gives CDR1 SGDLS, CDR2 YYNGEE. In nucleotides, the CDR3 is TGTGCCAGCAGCGTAGGGCAGGGGACCTACAATGAGCAGTTCTTC. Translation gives CASSVGQGTYNEQFF.